This T cell receptor beta chain was sequenced for a study of T cell responses to AZD1222 COVID-19 vaccine. General study findings and limits: At 160-218 and 743-854, vaccine-associated CD4 TCRs were dominant, and they spanned spike. Regions left unmutated in variants are reportedly the target of nearly half of spike-specific TCRs.

Concerning this clone itself: Its antigen remains unidentified.

Some clones are missing from TCRdb's copy, which holds only in-frame ones; the method was immunoSEQ multiplex PCR. The top ten hold 4% to 5.5% of the sample, which has around 150,000 clones, about 90% seen once. With V trimmed by 3 bases and J by 7 bases, 2 bases remained unmatched. The CDR3 has 13 residues. This chain joins TRBV12-3 or TRBV12-4 and TRBJ1-2; 10 nucleotides line up with TRBD1. The TCR originated in an adult in good health. This specimen consisted of peripheral blood, obtained on day 0 of MenACWY control vaccination. CDR3 region: CASSLTGGGGYTF. CDR3 in DNA: TGTGCCAGCAGTTTGACAGGGGGCGGTGGCTACACCTTC.